What follows are 19 T cell receptor beta chains derived from one specimen sequenced in a study of T cells expressing NK-cell markers. TCRdb re-called the 5' RACE reads and shows each CDR3 protein once, DNA omitted. The table counts about 410,000 distinct CDR3 sequences; about 10% lies in the top ten. Material for sequencing was blood T cells: a sorted CD56 or NKG2C T cell subset, CD4+ or CD8+ T cells, or bulk PBMC T cells (not recorded which). The receptors derive from a woman in her fifties or sixties in good health.

The chain links TRBV20-1 to TRBJ2-1; there is no DNA to check the TCRdb D call of TRBD1. Germline values: CDR1 DFQATT, CDR2 SNEGSKA (reference sequence). The CDR3 sequence is 13 residues long. The CDR3 is CSANLGPYNEQFF.

This chain joins TRBV9 and TRBJ2-5; there is no DNA to check the TCRdb D call of TRBD1. CDR1 is SGDLS and CDR2 is YYNGEE in the germline V gene. There are 15 residues in the CDR3. CDR3 amino acids: CASSVSGGLQETQYF.

This rearrangement joins TRBV5-1 to TRBJ2-2; TCRdb names TRBD2, which stays unverified in the absence of DNA. Germline CDR1 SGHRS, CDR2 YFSETQ. This CDR3 comprises 18 residues. CDR3 residues: CASSFGLAGGSNTGELFF.

V and J are TRBV10-3 and TRBJ1-1; the TCRdb D gene call, TRBD1, has no DNA to confirm it. CDR3 size: 16 residues. Germline V lookup: CDR1 ENHRY, CDR2 SYGVKD. The CDR3 spells CAISTGLGSGYGEAFF.

This sequence joins TRBV2 and TRBJ2-7. This CDR3 region has 12 residues. Germline CDR1 SNHLY, CDR2 FYNNEI. CDR3 protein: CASSVAGYEQYF.

This chain uses TRBV12-3 or TRBV12-4 with TRBJ1-1; no DNA is available, so the TRBD1 call from TCRdb remains unchecked. The CDR3 runs to 14 residues. The chain's CDR3 is CASRLQVVRTEAFF.

This chain connects TRBV10-3 to TRBJ1-4. Germline CDR1 is ENHRY and CDR2 is SYGVKD. This CDR3 spans 12 amino acids. The CDR3 is CAISGSNEKLFF.

The chain uses TRBV4-1 and TRBJ1-5. The CDR3 extends over 15 amino acids. Germline lookup yields CDR1 MGHRA and CDR2 YSYEKL. The CDR3 spells CASSQVPRDYQPQHF.

This chain links TRBV5-1 with TRBJ2-2. The CDR3 spans 14 residues. Germline CDR1 and CDR2: SGHRS and YFSETQ. CDR3 sequence reads: CASSLGTDTGELFF.

The CDR3 reads CSVPGGPETQYF. This rearrangement joins TRBV29-1 to TRBJ2-5; TCRdb gives TRBD2 as the D gene, but with no DNA this cannot be confirmed. The CDR3 covers 12 residues. Germline values: CDR1 SQVTM, CDR2 ANQGSEA.

The V gene is TRBV12-3 or TRBV12-4, the J gene TRBJ2-7; TCRdb selects TRBD2, and the lack of DNA leaves this call unchecked. CDR3 size: 15 residues. The CDR3 protein is CASSPSGRSSYEQYF.

The chain is built from TRBV12-3 or TRBV12-4 and TRBJ2-1; TCRdb lists TRBD2, though no DNA is available to test this call. This CDR3 has 15 residues. CDR3 region: CASSKAGGLGNEQFF.

The V call is TRBV18, the J call TRBJ2-5; the D call of TRBD1 rests on TCRdb alone, since no DNA is present to check it. CDR1 and CDR2 (germline): KGHSH, LQKENI. CDR3 length equals 15 residues. CDR3 sequence reads: CASSPRQGTQETQYF.

The chain uses TRBV2 and TRBJ1-1; TCRdb indicates TRBD1, and absent DNA this call remains unverified. This CDR3 has 14 residues. Germline V gene lookup returns CDR1 SNHLY and CDR2 FYNNEI. CDR3 region: CASRDRKRYTEAFF.

The chain joins TRBV6-2 or TRBV6-3 to TRBJ2-1; TCRdb's D call, TRBD2, is unchecked because there is no DNA. There are 15 residues in the CDR3. Looked up from germline, CDR1 is MNHEY and CDR2 is SVGEGT. The CDR3 is CASSSRIAEVTQQFF.

The rearrangement links TRBV5-1 to TRBJ1-3. This CDR3 has 14 residues. The germline V gene encodes CDR1 SGHRS and CDR2 YFSETQ. The CDR3 loop reads CASSRDGFQNTIYF.

The chain has TRBV7-9 and TRBJ1-5; TCRdb calls TRBD1, which cannot be checked without DNA. Germline V gene data show CDR1 as SEHNR and CDR2 as FQNEAQ (reference sequence). The CDR3 has 15 amino acids. This chain's CDR3 is CASSLGHFRDQPQHF.

The gene calls are TRBV23-1 and TRBJ1-5. TRBV23-1 is designated an ORF whose function remains uncertain. This CDR3 region has 16 residues. The CDR3 here is CATESFGPYSNQPQHF.

The rearrangement joins TRBV7-8 to TRBJ1-4. This CDR3 region has 14 residues. Germline V gene lookup returns CDR1 SGHVS and CDR2 FQNEAQ. CDR3: CASSEDGFNEKLFF. Full variable domain (missing parts from reference TRBV7-8 and TRBJ1-4): GAGVSQSPRYKVAKRGQDVALRCDPISGHVSLFWYQQALGQGPEFLTYFQNEAQLDKSGLPSDRFFAERPEGSVSTLKIQRTQQEDSAVYLCASSEDGFNEKLFFGSGTQLSVL.